This TCR beta chain was profiled in a study of blood T cell repertoires in COVID-19. Across the study: Samples came from the United States, Italy and Spain, spanning acute and convalescent COVID-19. Sources were T cells, B-cell-depleted T cells, or PBMCs; the material itself was cDNA or gDNA.

Recovery meant two consecutive negative NP/OP PCR tests, professional clearance, or resolved symptoms. Authors' data handling: Amplified reference gene primers provided the basis for estimating nucleated cell counts. TCRdb keeps only in-frame clones here, not all; method: immunoSEQ multiplex PCR. V, J and clone size derive from that table, while D and trimming were established from the DNA sequence. Of 180,000 or so clones in the sample, more than 65% are singletons; the top ten hold 9.5% to 12%. CDR1 is MNHNY and CDR2 is SVGAGI in the germline V gene (reference sequence). The CDR3 covers 14 residues. V dropped 2 bases and J dropped 6 bases, with 14 bases sitting between them.

The sequence came from a man in his fifties or sixties who had recovered from COVID-19. The chain carries TRBV6-6 and TRBJ2-7, with TRBD2 as a possible D gene (6 bases). Sequenced material: PBMCs or T cells enriched from blood (not recorded which). The CDR3 reads CASSYIGGSGEQYF. In DNA form, the CDR3 reads TGTGCCAGCAGTTACATCGGAGGGTCTGGCGAGCAGTACTTC.